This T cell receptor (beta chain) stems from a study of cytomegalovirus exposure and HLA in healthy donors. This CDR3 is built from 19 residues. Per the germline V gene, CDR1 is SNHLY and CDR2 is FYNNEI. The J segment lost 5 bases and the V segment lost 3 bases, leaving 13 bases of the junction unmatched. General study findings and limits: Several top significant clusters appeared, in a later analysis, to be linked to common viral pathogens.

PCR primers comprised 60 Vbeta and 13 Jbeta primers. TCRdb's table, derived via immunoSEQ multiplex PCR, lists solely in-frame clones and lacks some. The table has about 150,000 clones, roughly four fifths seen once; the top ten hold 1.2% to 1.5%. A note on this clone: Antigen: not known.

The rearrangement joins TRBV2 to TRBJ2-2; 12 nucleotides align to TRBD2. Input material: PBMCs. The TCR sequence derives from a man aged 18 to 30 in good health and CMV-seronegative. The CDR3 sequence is CASSEWGLAGGPSTGELFF. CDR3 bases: TGTGCCAGCAGTGAGTGGGGGCTAGCGGGAGGGCCGTCGACCGGGGAGCTGTTTTTT. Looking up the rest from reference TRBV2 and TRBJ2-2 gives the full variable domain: EPEVTQTPSHQVTQMGQEVILRCVPISNHLYFYWYRQILGQKVEFLVSFYNNEISEKSEIFDDQFSVERPDGSNFTLKIRSTKLEDSAMYFCASSEWGLAGGPSTGELFFGEGSRLTVL.